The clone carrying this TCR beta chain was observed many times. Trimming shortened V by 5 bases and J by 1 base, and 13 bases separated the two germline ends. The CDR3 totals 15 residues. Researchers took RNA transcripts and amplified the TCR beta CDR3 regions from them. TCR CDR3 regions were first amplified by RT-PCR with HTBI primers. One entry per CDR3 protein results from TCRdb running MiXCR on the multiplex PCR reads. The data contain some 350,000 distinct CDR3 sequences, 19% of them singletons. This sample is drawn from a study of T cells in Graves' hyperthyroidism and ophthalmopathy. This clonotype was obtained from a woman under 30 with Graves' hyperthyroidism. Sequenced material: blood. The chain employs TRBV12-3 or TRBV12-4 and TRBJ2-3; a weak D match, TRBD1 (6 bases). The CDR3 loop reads CASSRTGMRTDTQYF. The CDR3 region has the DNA TGTGCCAGCAGTCGAACAGGGATGCGCACAGATACGCAGTATTTT.